The T cell receptor beta chain under discussion was sequenced for a study of Ad26.COV2.S vaccination and SARS-CoV-2 variants. Looking at the study overall: Intramuscular Ad26.COV2.S at 5x10^10 or 1x10^11 viral particles.

Germline V gene sequence: CDR1 SNHLY, CDR2 FYNNEI. CDR3 size: 10 residues. Trimming removed 10 bases from V and 9 bases from J; junction bases left unmatched: 3. Produced via immunoSEQ multiplex PCR; TCRdb's table is partial and in-frame only. The sample yields 410,000 or so clones, 92% seen once. The study, taken as a whole, reports: Total T cell responses were possibly underestimated by TCR breadth and depth analyses.

Treatment denoted: some 20 received Ad26.COV2.S at low or high dose, single or two shots; 5 received placebo; per-sample allocation not given. Day 63 following the first vaccine or placebo injection was when the samples were taken. Aged 18-55 years, donor was enrolled in Boston in 2020. On this clone: Its matching antigen is unknown.

The sequence came from a person aged 18-60 years who received the Ad26.COV2.S COVID-19 vaccine or a placebo. The chain has TRBV2 and TRBJ2-1; the match to TRBD2 covers 7 bases. This specimen was peripheral blood, taken in a trial of Ad26.COV2.S vaccine versus placebo. In DNA form, the CDR3 reads TGTGCCACCCGGGGGGTTGAGCAGTTCTTC. This sequence encodes CATRGVEQFF.